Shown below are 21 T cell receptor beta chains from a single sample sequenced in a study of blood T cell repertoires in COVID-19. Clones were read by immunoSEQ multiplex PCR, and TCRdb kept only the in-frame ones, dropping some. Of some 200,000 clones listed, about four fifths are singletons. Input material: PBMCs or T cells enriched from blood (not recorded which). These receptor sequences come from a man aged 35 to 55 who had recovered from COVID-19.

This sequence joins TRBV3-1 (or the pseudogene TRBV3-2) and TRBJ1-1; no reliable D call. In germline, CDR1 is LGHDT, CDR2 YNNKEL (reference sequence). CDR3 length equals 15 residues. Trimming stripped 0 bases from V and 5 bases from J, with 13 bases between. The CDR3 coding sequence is TGTGCCAGCAGCCAAGATCCAGCCACGGGGACTGAAGCTTTCTTT. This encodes CASSQDPATGTEAFF.

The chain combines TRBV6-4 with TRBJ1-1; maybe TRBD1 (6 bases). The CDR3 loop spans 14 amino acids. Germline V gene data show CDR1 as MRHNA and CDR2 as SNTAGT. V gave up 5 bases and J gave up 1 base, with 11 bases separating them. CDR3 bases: TGTGCCAGCAGTAGGACAGTATCGAACACTGAAGCTTTCTTT. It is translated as CASSRTVSNTEAFF.

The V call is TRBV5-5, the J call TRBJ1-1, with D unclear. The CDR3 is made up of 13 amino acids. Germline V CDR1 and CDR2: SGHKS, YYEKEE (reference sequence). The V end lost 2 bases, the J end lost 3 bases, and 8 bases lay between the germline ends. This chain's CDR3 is CASSFYADTEAFF. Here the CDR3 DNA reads TGTGCCAGCAGCTTTTATGCGGACACTGAAGCTTTCTTT.

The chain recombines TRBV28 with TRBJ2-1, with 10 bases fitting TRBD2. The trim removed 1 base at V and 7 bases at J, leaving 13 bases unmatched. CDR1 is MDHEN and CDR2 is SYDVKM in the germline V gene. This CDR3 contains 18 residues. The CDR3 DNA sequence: TGTGCCAGCAGTTTATCTATGGGGAGCGGGGGGGCCGGAAATGAGCAGTTCTTC. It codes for CASSLSMGSGGAGNEQFF.

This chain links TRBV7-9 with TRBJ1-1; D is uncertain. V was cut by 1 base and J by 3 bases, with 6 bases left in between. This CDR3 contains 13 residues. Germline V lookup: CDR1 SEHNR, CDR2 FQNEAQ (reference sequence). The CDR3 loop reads CASSLDAYTEAFF. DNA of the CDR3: TGTGCCAGCAGCTTAGACGCGTACACTGAAGCTTTCTTT.

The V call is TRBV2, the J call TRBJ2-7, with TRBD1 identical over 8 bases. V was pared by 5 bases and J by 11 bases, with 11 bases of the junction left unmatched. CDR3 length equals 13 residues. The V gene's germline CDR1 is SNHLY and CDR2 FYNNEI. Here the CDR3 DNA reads TGTGCCAGCAGTCTATCTATGGACAGGGAAGAGTACTTC. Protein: CASSLSMDREEYF.

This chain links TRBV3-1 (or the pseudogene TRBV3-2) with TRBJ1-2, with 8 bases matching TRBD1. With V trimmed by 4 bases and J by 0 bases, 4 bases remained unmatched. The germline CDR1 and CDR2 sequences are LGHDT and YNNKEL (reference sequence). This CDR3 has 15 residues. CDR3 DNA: TGTGCCAGCAGCCGGACAGGGTTGACTAACTATGGCTACACCTTC. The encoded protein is CASSRTGLTNYGYTF.

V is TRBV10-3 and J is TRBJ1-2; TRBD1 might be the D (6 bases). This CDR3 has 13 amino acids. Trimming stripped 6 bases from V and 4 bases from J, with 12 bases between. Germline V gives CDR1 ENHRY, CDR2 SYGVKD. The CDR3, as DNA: TGTGCCATCAGGACACAGGGAGCCTATGGCTACACCTTC. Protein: CAIRTQGAYGYTF.

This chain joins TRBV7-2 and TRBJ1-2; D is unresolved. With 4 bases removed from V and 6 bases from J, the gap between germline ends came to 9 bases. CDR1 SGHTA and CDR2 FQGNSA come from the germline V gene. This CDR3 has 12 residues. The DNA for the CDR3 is TGTGCCAGCAGCTCCCTGACAAATGGCTACACCTTC. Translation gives CASSSLTNGYTF.

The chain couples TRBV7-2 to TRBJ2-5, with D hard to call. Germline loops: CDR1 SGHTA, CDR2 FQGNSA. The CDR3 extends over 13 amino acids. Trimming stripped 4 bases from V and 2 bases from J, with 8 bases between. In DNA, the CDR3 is TGTGCCAGCAGCTCTATGGTTCAAGAGACCCAGTACTTC. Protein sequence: CASSSMVQETQYF.

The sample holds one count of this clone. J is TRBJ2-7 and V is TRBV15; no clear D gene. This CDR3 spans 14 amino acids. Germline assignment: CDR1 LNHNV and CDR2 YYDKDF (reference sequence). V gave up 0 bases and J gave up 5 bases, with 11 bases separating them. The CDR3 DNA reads TGTGCCACCAGCAGAGATCGTGAGGTGCACGAGCAGTACTTC. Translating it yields CATSRDREVHEQYF.

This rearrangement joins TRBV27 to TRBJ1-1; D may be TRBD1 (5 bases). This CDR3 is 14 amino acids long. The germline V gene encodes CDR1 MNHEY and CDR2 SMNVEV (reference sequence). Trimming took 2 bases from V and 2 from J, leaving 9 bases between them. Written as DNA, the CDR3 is TGTGCCAGCAGTTTAGCAGGGAAAAACACTGAAGCTTTCTTT. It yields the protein CASSLAGKNTEAFF.

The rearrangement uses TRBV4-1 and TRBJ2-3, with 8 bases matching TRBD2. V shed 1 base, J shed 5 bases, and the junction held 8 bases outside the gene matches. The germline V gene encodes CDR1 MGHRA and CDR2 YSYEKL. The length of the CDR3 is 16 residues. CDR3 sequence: CASSQGRGGRRDTQYF. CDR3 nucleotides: TGCGCCAGCAGCCAAGGCCGGGGGGGGCGAAGAGATACGCAGTATTTT.

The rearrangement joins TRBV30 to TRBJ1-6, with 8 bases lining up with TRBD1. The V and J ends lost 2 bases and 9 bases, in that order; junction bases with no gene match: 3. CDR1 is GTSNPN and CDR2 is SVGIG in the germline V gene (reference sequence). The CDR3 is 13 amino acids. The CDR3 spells CAWSNRGSSPLHF. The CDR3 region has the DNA TGTGCCTGGAGTAACAGGGGGTCTTCACCCCTCCACTTT.

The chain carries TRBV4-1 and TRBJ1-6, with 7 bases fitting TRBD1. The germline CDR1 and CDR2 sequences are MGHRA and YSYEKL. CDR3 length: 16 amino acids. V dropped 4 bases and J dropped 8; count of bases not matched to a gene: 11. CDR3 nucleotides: TGCGCCAGCAGCCCTCAGATGGACAGGCTGGATTCACCCCTCCACTTT. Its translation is CASSPQMDRLDSPLHF.

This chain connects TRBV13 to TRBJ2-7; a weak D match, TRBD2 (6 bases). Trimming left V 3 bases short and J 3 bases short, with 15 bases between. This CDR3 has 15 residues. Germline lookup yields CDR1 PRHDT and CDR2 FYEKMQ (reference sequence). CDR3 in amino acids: CASSLGGSVFYEQYF. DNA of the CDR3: TGTGCCAGCAGCTTGGGGGGAAGCGTGTTCTACGAGCAGTACTTC.

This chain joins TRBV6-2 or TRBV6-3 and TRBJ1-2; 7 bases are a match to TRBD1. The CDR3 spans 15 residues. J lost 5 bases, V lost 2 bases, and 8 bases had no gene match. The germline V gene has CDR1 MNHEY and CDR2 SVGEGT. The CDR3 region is CASSYKVQGLYGYTF. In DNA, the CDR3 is TGTGCCAGCAGTTACAAAGTACAGGGGCTGTATGGCTACACCTTC.

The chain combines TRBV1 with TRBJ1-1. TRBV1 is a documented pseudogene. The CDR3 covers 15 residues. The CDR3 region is CTSSPWGGAGTEAFF. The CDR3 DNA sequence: TGCACCAGCAGCCCATGGGGCGGGGCGGGCACTGAAGCTTTCTTT.

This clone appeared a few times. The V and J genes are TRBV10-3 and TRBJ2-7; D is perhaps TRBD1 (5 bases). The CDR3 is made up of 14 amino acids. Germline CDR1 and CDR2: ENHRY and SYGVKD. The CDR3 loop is CSSHRDQGAYEQYF. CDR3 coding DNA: TGTTCGTCACATAGAGATCAAGGGGCCTACGAGCAGTACTTC.

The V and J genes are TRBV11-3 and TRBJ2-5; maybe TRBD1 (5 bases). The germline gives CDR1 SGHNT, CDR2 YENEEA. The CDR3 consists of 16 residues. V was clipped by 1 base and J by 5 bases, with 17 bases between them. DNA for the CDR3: TGTGCCAGCAGCTTAGGGACAAGGACAAATGGGGAGACCCAGTACTTC. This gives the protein CASSLGTRTNGETQYF.

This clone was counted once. CDR3 DNA sequence: TGTGCCAGCAGCTTGGGGCAGCGGGGTGCTGGAAACACCATATATTTT. This gives the protein CASSLGQRGAGNTIYF. This rearrangement joins TRBV5-4 to TRBJ1-3; no firm D call. V gave up 0 bases and J gave up 2 bases, with 12 bases separating them. Germline V gene data show CDR1 as SGHNT and CDR2 as YYREEE (reference sequence). The CDR3 runs 16 residues.